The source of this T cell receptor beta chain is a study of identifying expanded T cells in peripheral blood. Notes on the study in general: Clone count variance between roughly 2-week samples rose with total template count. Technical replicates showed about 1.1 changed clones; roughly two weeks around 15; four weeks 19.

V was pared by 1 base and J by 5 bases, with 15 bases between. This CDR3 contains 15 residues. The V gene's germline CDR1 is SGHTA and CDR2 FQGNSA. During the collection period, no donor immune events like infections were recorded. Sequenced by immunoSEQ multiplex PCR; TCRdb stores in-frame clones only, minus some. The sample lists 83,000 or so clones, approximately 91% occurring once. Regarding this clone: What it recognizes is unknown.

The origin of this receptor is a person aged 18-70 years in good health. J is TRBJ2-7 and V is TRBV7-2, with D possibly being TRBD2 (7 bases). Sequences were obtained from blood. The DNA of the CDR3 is TGTGCCAGCAGCTTAGGGTCGGGGGGCAGGAACGAGCAGTACTTC. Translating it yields CASSLGSGGRNEQYF.